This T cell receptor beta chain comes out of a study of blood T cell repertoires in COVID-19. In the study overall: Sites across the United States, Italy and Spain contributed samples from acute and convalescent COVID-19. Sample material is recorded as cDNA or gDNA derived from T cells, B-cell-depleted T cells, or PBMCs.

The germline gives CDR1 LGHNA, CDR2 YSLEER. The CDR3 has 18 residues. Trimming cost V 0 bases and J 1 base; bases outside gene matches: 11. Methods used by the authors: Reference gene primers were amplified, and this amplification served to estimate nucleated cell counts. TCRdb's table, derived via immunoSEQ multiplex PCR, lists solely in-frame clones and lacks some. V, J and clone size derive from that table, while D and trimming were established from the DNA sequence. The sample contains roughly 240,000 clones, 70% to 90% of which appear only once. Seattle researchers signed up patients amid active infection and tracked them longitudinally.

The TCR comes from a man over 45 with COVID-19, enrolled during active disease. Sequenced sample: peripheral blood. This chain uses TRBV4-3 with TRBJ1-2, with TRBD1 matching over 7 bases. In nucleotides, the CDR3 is TGCGCCAGCAGCCAAGAGGGCCCCGGGACAGATATTAACTATGGCTACACCTTC. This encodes CASSQEGPGTDINYGYTF.